The 10 T cell receptor beta chains below were found in one sample sequenced in a study of kidney transplant recipient with SARS-CoV-2 infection (dated by TCRdb to about 2021). The run used an Illumina MiSeq. In-frame beta chains were kept once TCRdb had trimmed the public reads at Q25 with fastp and called clones with MiXCR. Every entry covers one CDR3 protein and lists the most common genes and DNA from its rows. The sample table shows some 220,000 distinct CDR3 sequences, and 25% to 35% are seen once. The ten largest clones add up to under 7.5% of the sample. According to the study, the label for this sample's time point signals: pre-pandemic baseline sample and day 111 after first positive SARS-CoV-2 test. The starting material was a blood sample, obtained at baseline and between days 110 and 120 from a kidney transplant recipient. The receptor source for this set is a young adult male patient who had COVID-19 and was a kidney transplant recipient. Some T cells seen after a transplant may have their origin in the graft donor.

Regarding this clonotype: Mismatch with germline at one junction end may stem from a read error. V gene TRBV6-5 combines with J gene TRBJ1-5; no reliable D call. This CDR3 spans 15 amino acids. Per the germline V gene, CDR1 is MNHEY and CDR2 is SVGAGI. DNA of the CDR3: TGTGCCAGCAGCTTTGATCGATATAGCAATCAGCCCCAGAATTTT. Translated: CASSFDRYSNQPQNF.

There are many counts of this clonotype. The chain uses TRBV11-1 and TRBJ1-2, with D hard to call. This CDR3 has 17 residues. Germline V lookup: CDR1 SGHAT, CDR2 FQDESV (reference sequence). Trimming removed 5 bases at V and 4 bases at J, with 23 bases between. CDR3 protein: CASSRMYKAGKTYGYTF. The CDR3 DNA is TGTGCCAGCAGCAGGATGTATAAGGCTGGAAAGACCTATGGCTACACCTTC.

There are a few counts of this clonotype. The rearrangement uses TRBV6-1 and TRBJ2-7; D is perhaps TRBD1 (5 bases). The CDR3 is 16 amino acids. V was cut by 2 bases and J by 2 bases, with 16 bases left in between. The germline V gene has CDR1 MNHNS and CDR2 SASEGT. The chain's CDR3 is CASSERGASLTYEQYF. The CDR3, as DNA: TGTGCCAGCAGTGAAAGGGGCGCGTCTCTAACCTACGAGCAGTACTTC.

The sample holds one count of this clonotype. One base away lies a much larger clone, so this may be a sequencing read error. The chain combines TRBV24-1 with TRBJ1-3, with unresolved D. V was cut by 6 bases and J by 0 bases, with 8 bases left in between. The CDR3 is 14 amino acids. Germline CDR1 reads KGHDR; CDR2 reads SFDVKD. The CDR3 spells CATSTSRSGNTIYF. The CDR3 bases are TGTGCCACCAGTACCAGCCGCTCTGGAAACACCATATATTTT.

This clonotype was picked up many times. This chain links TRBV5-5 with TRBJ1-2; no clear D gene. CDR3 size: 16 residues. The V gene's germline CDR1 is SGHKS and CDR2 YYEKEE (reference sequence). The germline V and J ends were trimmed by 7 bases and 4 bases, with 23 bases remaining between them. CDR3 DNA: TGTGCCAGCCTCAGAATTGTCTCGCGAAAGACCTATGGCTACACCTTC. Its protein product is CASLRIVSRKTYGYTF. The entire variable domain, with the rest obtained from reference TRBV5-5 and TRBJ1-2, is as follows: DAGVTQSPTHLIKTRGQQVTLRCSPISGHKSVSWYQQVLGQGPQFIFQYYEKEERGRGNFPDRFSARQFPNYSSELNVNALLLGDSALYLCASLRIVSRKTYGYTFGSGTRLTVV.

The rearrangement links TRBV3-1 to TRBJ2-3; D not certain. Germline V gene data show CDR1 as LGHDT and CDR2 as YNNKEL (reference sequence). The CDR3 length is 17 residues. V was cut by 9 bases and J by 5 bases, with 27 bases left in between. The CDR3 DNA follows: TGTGCCAGAAGCGTCAATGTCCCATTTGTCATGCAAGATACGCAGTATTTT. Protein sequence: CARSVNVPFVMQDTQYF.

Concerning this clonotype: A much more abundant neighbour one base away suggests this may be a read error. The chain combines TRBV6-6 with TRBJ1-1; D is perhaps TRBD1 (6 bases). V was cut by 6 bases and J by 6 bases, with 20 bases left in between. The CDR3 totals 15 residues. Looked up from germline, CDR1 is MNHNY and CDR2 is SVGAGI (reference sequence). The DNA for the CDR3 is TGTGCCAGCAGCGACGGGGGGGCGGGGTACGCTGAAGCTTTCTTT. Translation gives CASSDGGAGYAEAFF.

Concerning this clonotype: A much more abundant neighbour one base away suggests this may be a read error. The missing conserved phenylalanine or tryptophan at the end of this CDR3 makes a read error likely. V gene TRBV10-3 combines with J gene TRBJ1-2; 9 bases match TRBD1. In germline, CDR1 is ENHRY, CDR2 SYGVKD. The CDR3 runs 15 residues. V lost 3 bases, J lost 2 bases, and 4 bases stayed unmatched. The DNA of the CDR3 is TGTGCCATCAGTGAAGGGGGACAGGGCAACTATGGCTACACCTCC. It translates to CAISEGGQGNYGYTS.

This clonotype was seen at least ten times. The rearrangement links TRBV5-5 to TRBJ1-5, with 7 bases lining up with TRBD1. CDR3 length: 14 residues. The germline gives CDR1 SGHKS, CDR2 YYEKEE (reference sequence). V lost 2 bases to trimming and J lost 6 bases; unmatched junction nucleotides: 5. CDR3 nucleotide sequence: TGTGCCAGCAGCTTTACAGGGGCGAGTCAGCCCCAGCATTTT. Translated: CASSFTGASQPQHF.

This clonotype has a count of ten or more. J is TRBJ1-2 and V is TRBV20-1; no reliable D call. Trimming pared 1 base from V and 6 bases from J, leaving 12 bases between. The CDR3 has 13 amino acids. CDR1 and CDR2 from the germline V gene are DFQATT and SNEGSKA (reference sequence). The CDR3 bases are TGCAGTGCTAGAGCCCGGGTTCGGGATGGCTACACCTTC. Protein: CSARARVRDGYTF.